This entry lists 15 T cell receptor beta chains sequenced from one sample in a study of T cells in Graves' hyperthyroidism and ophthalmopathy. Regions amplified from RNA transcripts were the TCR beta CDR3 regions. TCR CDR3 underwent first-round RT-PCR with the HTBI primer set. One entry per CDR3 protein, called by TCRdb with MiXCR from the multiplex PCR reads. The sample lists about 320,000 distinct CDR3 sequences; roughly 17% were seen once. Sequencing input: blood. The receptors derive from a man aged 25 to 40 with Graves' hyperthyroidism.

The rearrangement joins TRBV19 to TRBJ2-1, with 8 bases lining up with TRBD2. The junction had 6 bases not matched to a gene; V was cut back by 4 bases and J by 7 bases. Germline lookup yields CDR1 LNHDA and CDR2 SQIVND (reference sequence). The CDR3 is 14 amino acids. The CDR3 nucleotides read TGTGCCAGTAGTACCCAAAGCGGGAGAAATGAGCAGTTCTTC. Its protein is CASSTQSGRNEQFF.

This clonotype has ten or more counts. At one end the junction does not follow the germline gene, possibly because of a read error. V gene TRBV18 combines with J gene TRBJ1-3; D is undetermined. Germline CDR1 is KGHSH and CDR2 is LQKENI. This CDR3 comprises 14 residues. The CDR3: CASSPQSSGNTIYF. As DNA, the CDR3 is TGTGCCAGCTCGCCACAGAGCTCTGGAAACACCATATATTTT. The full variable domain, in which reference TRBV18 and TRBJ1-3 provide the parts outside the CDR3, is NAGVMQNPRHLVRRRGQEARLRCSPMKGHSHVYWYRQLPEEGLKFMVYLQKENIIDESGMPKERFSAEFPKEGPSILRIQQVVRGDSAAYFCASSPQSSGNTIYFGEGSWLTVV.

The chain joins TRBV14 to TRBJ1-5; tentatively, D is TRBD1 (5 bases). V shed 1 base and J shed 0 bases, with 16 bases lying between them. The CDR3 loop spans 18 amino acids. Germline V gene lookup returns CDR1 SGHDN and CDR2 FVKESK. CDR3 region: CASSQGGRTHYSNQPQHF. As DNA, the CDR3 is TGTGCCAGCAGCCAAGGGGGCAGAACCCACTATAGCAATCAGCCCCAGCATTTT.

This clonotype showed up many times. The V gene is TRBV30, the J gene TRBJ2-7; 9 bases map to TRBD2. The V gene's germline CDR1 is GTSNPN and CDR2 SVGIG (reference sequence). This CDR3 contains 13 residues. V shed 5 bases and J 6 bases; nucleotides not matched to a gene: 8. This CDR3 reads CAWSGLARGEQYF. The CDR3 bases are TGTGCCTGGTCGGGACTAGCTAGGGGCGAGCAGTACTTC.

This clonotype was picked up a small number of times. The chain links TRBV5-6 to TRBJ1-1; 7 bases fit TRBD1. With V trimmed by 4 bases and J by 4 bases, 10 bases remained unmatched. The CDR3 extends over 15 amino acids. Per germline, CDR1 SGHDT and CDR2 YYEEEE. The CDR3 reads CASSPTTGRTTEAFF. CDR3 DNA sequence: TGTGCCAGCAGCCCCACGACAGGGAGAACCACTGAAGCTTTCTTT.

This chain uses TRBV20-1 with TRBJ1-5, with a tentative D call TRBD1 (5 bases). Germline V CDR1 and CDR2: DFQATT, SNEGSKA (reference sequence). V dropped 1 base and J dropped 0 bases, with 19 bases sitting between them. This CDR3 has 18 amino acids. The CDR3 DNA sequence: TGCAGTGCTAGAGGACGGGGACTCCTTTCAAATAGCAATCAGCCCCAGCATTTT. Its protein product is CSARGRGLLSNSNQPQHF.

There are many counts of this clonotype. CDR3 amino acids: CASRFEQLEAEQFF. The CDR3 nucleotides are TGTGCCAGCAGATTTGAACAGCTGGAGGCGGAGCAGTTCTTC. The genes are TRBV12-3 or TRBV12-4 and TRBJ2-1; D may be TRBD2 (5 bases). Deletions cut 6 bases from V and 10 bases from J, with 19 bases between. The length of the CDR3 is 14 residues.

This clonotype appeared a few times. This CDR3 reads CASSFLGGNEQFF. The CDR3 nucleotides read TGCGCCAGCAGCTTCCTCGGGGGAAATGAGCAGTTCTTC. The chain employs TRBV5-1 and TRBJ2-1; D might be TRBD2 (6 bases). CDR3 length: 13 residues. From germline, CDR1 is SGHRS and CDR2 YFSETQ. Trimming left V 2 bases short and J 7 bases short, with 10 bases between.

In regard to this clonotype: This may stem from a read error, because a much larger clone lies one nucleotide away. The rearrangement joins TRBV12-3 or TRBV12-4 to TRBJ1-1, with 7 bases lining up with TRBD1. V gave up 6 bases and J gave up 3 bases; unmatched junction bases: 13. The CDR3 consists of 16 residues. Written as DNA, the CDR3 is TGTGCCAGCAGCCGGACAGGAGTTACGCGGGACACTGAAGCTTTCTTT. Encoded protein: CASSRTGVTRDTEAFF.

This clonotype came up many times. The V call is TRBV2, the J call TRBJ1-1; D call uncertain. Trimming shortened V by 1 base and J by 3 bases, and 3 bases separated the two germline ends. This CDR3 is built from 12 residues. Germline V gene data show CDR1 as SNHLY and CDR2 as FYNNEI. The CDR3: CASSEGYTEAFF. CDR3 DNA: TGTGCCAGCAGTGAAGGGTACACTGAAGCTTTCTTT.

This clonotype has a handful of counts. J is TRBJ2-3 and V is TRBV2; 10 bases are a match to TRBD2. V lost 7 bases to trimming and J lost 4 bases; unmatched junction nucleotides: 8. The length of the CDR3 is 15 residues. CDR1 is SNHLY, CDR2 FYNNEI, per germline. In nucleotides, the CDR3 is TGTGCCAGCACAATAACTAGCGGGATTCCAGATACGCAGTATTTT. Amino acids: CASTITSGIPDTQYF.

The table lists this clonotype with many counts. The chain is built from TRBV24-1 and TRBJ1-5; D is unresolved. V was pared by 5 bases and J by 3 bases, with 10 bases between. The length of the CDR3 is 14 residues. Germline V lookup: CDR1 KGHDR, CDR2 SFDVKD. Here the CDR3 DNA reads TGTGCCACCAGTGTATCAGGTCCCAATCAGCCCCAGCATTTT. Its translation is CATSVSGPNQPQHF.

Remarks on this clonotype: Possible read error: a much larger clone is one base away. The V and J genes are TRBV3-1 and TRBJ1-2, with 11 bases lining up with TRBD1. Trimming took 5 bases from V and 0 from J; bases not matched to a gene: 5. This CDR3 is built from 16 residues. Germline CDR1 LGHDT, CDR2 YNNKEL (reference sequence). The chain's CDR3 is CASSDGQGAANYGYTF. The CDR3 DNA reads TGTGCCAGCAGCGATGGACAGGGGGCTGCTAACTATGGCTACACCTTC. The full variable domain, its missing parts supplied by reference TRBV3-1 and TRBJ1-2, is DTAVSQTPKYLVTQMGNDKSIKCEQNLGHDTMYWYKQDSKKFLKIMFSYNNKELIINETVPNRFSPKSPDKAHLNLHINSLELGDSAVYFCASSDGQGAANYGYTFGSGTRLTVV.

This clonotype was seen repeatedly, ten times or more. The CDR3 bases are TGTGCCAGCAGCGCCTTGGGACTAGCGGACGAGCAGTACTTC. Protein: CASSALGLADEQYF. The chain couples TRBV9 to TRBJ2-7; 11 bases line up with TRBD2. V dropped 3 bases and J dropped 5; count of bases not matched to a gene: 4. This CDR3 region has 14 residues. In germline, CDR1 is SGDLS, CDR2 YYNGEE.

V is TRBV9 and J is TRBJ2-7; 8 bases map to TRBD1. The V gene end was trimmed by 4 bases and the J gene end by 3 bases; junction bases not matched to a gene: 9. Per germline, CDR1 SGDLS and CDR2 YYNGEE. The CDR3 sequence is 15 residues long. The CDR3, as DNA: TGTGCCAGCAGCCCTAGCCGGGACAGGTTCTACGAGCAGTACTTC. This encodes CASSPSRDRFYEQYF.